The source of this T cell receptor (beta chain) is a study of blood T cell repertoires in COVID-19. Study summary: The samples span acute and convalescent COVID-19 from the United States, Italy and Spain. PBMCs, B-cell-depleted T cells, or T cells were the source of the cDNA or gDNA that made up the material.

The authors' processing: Counts of nucleated cells, estimated from reference gene primer amplification, were obtained. Sequenced by immunoSEQ multiplex PCR; TCRdb stores in-frame clones only, minus some. Clone size and the V and J calls come from that table; the DNA yielded D and trimming. Here the sample spans about 290,000 clones, under 90% being singletons. The CDR3 totals 15 residues. Germline CDR1 reads SGHAT; CDR2 reads FQNNGV. V lost 3 bases and J lost 0, with 12 bases in between. The sequenced material came from peripheral blood. V is TRBV11-2 and J is TRBJ2-7, with D perhaps matching TRBD2 (7 bases). The TCR comes from a woman in her thirties with COVID-19, enrolled during active disease. For the CDR3, the DNA is TGTGCCAGCAGCTTTTGGAGGGGGGGCTCCTACGAGCAGTACTTC. It yields the protein CASSFWRGGSYEQYF.